These 17 T cell receptor beta chains share one sample of origin, sequenced in a study of vaccination effects on CD4 cells after COVID-19. These receptors lack a known antigen. Produced via immunoSEQ multiplex PCR; TCRdb's table is partial and in-frame only. The repertoire holds approximately 20,000 clones, with roughly 80% as singletons. Antigen-specific CD4+ T cells were expanded with viral peptide pools in the ViraFEST assay before sequencing. The culture ran for around ten days before CD4+ T cells were isolated. SARS-CoV-2 infected the person between March and December 2020, as confirmed by PCR. The sample consisted of CD4+ T cells from PBMCs cultured with SARS-CoV-2 spike peptides, taken before COVID-19 vaccination. Receptor source: a human donor who had a prior SARS-CoV-2 infection.

The genes are TRBV12-3 or TRBV12-4 and TRBJ1-5; no clear D. Trimming stripped 2 bases from V and 4 bases from J, with 6 bases between. The length of the CDR3 is 13 residues. The CDR3 protein is CASSLRPNQPQHF. The CDR3 region has the DNA TGTGCCAGCAGTTTAAGGCCGAATCAGCCCCAGCATTTT.

This chain links TRBV7-8 with TRBJ2-5; D not certain. The CDR3 runs 12 residues. V lost 5 bases to trimming and J lost 4 bases, with 8 bases between them. Germline V lookup: CDR1 SGHVS, CDR2 FQNEAQ. The CDR3 here is CASSTGAETQYF. CDR3 in DNA: TGTGCCAGCAGCACCGGAGCAGAGACCCAGTACTTC. The full variable domain, its missing parts supplied by reference TRBV7-8 and TRBJ2-5, is GAGVSQSPRYKVAKRGQDVALRCDPISGHVSLFWYQQALGQGPEFLTYFQNEAQLDKSGLPSDRFFAERPEGSVSTLKIQRTQQEDSAVYLCASSTGAETQYFGPGTRLLVL.

The rearrangement joins TRBV7-8 to TRBJ1-2; no clear D gene. There are 14 residues in the CDR3. Germline V lookup: CDR1 SGHVS, CDR2 FQNEAQ. Trimming left V 4 bases short and J 1 base short, with 10 bases between. The CDR3 sequence is CASSWTDLNYGYTF. CDR3 coding DNA: TGTGCCAGCAGCTGGACGGACCTTAACTATGGCTACACCTTC.

CDR3 sequence (DNA): TGTGCCAGCAGCTTGGTCACAACCGAGCAGTACTTC. Translating gives CASSLVTTEQYF. The V call is TRBV5-6, the J call TRBJ2-7; D remains ambiguous. Trimming shortened V by 0 bases and J by 6 bases, and 7 bases separated the two germline ends. Looked up from germline, CDR1 is SGHDT and CDR2 is YYEEEE. The CDR3 sequence is 12 residues long.

Only one count was recorded for this clone. V and J are TRBV19 and TRBJ2-1, with D perhaps matching TRBD2 (5 bases). Germline V CDR1 and CDR2: LNHDA, SQIVND (reference sequence). This CDR3 has 14 residues. Trimming removed 4 bases at V and 2 bases at J, with 9 bases between. The CDR3 protein is CASSRSGPYNEQFF. In DNA form, the CDR3 reads TGTGCCAGTAGTAGGAGCGGCCCCTACAATGAGCAGTTCTTC.

The J gene is TRBJ2-3, the V gene TRBV5-5; possibly TRBD1 for D (6 bases). The CDR3 totals 12 residues. Deletions cut 0 bases from V and 12 bases from J, with 11 bases between. In germline, CDR1 is SGHKS, CDR2 YYEKEE (reference sequence). The CDR3 here is CASSLAGQLQYF. Here the CDR3 DNA reads TGTGCCAGCAGCTTGGCGGGACAACTTCAGTATTTT.

J is TRBJ2-7 and V is TRBV14, with D maybe TRBD2 (6 bases). This CDR3 spans 13 amino acids. V lost 1 base, J lost 5 bases, and 9 bases lay in between. The germline V gene encodes CDR1 SGHDN and CDR2 FVKESK. CDR3 in amino acids: CASSQAGSHEQYF. The CDR3 DNA follows: TGTGCCAGCAGCCAAGCCGGGAGCCACGAGCAGTACTTC.

The chain couples TRBV18 to TRBJ1-5; no clear D. The CDR3 runs to 17 residues. Trimming took 2 bases from V and 6 from J, leaving 20 bases between them. Germline loops: CDR1 KGHSH, CDR2 LQKENI. The CDR3 sequence is CASSPEIGSRISQPQHF. In nucleotides, the CDR3 is TGTGCCAGCTCACCAGAAATAGGGTCGCGGATAAGTCAGCCCCAGCATTTT. Looking up the rest from reference TRBV18 and TRBJ1-5 gives the full variable domain: NAGVMQNPRHLVRRRGQEARLRCSPMKGHSHVYWYRQLPEEGLKFMVYLQKENIIDESGMPKERFSAEFPKEGPSILRIQQVVRGDSAAYFCASSPEIGSRISQPQHFGDGTRLSIL.

The chain employs TRBV6-6 and TRBJ2-1; D possibly matches TRBD1 or TRBD2 (5 bases each). The germline V gene has CDR1 MNHNY and CDR2 SVGAGI (reference sequence). Trimming shortened V by 3 bases and J by 9 bases, and 21 bases separated the two germline ends. The CDR3 is 16 residues long. The CDR3 spells CASSYTLGPNGGEQFF. The CDR3 DNA follows: TGTGCCAGCAGTTATACACTAGGGCCAAATGGGGGTGAGCAGTTCTTC.

The chain couples TRBV5-4 to TRBJ2-6; D perhaps matches TRBD1 (6 bases). The V end was cut by 4 bases, the J end by 3 bases, with 20 bases between. Germline V gene data show CDR1 as SGHNT and CDR2 as YYREEE (reference sequence). This CDR3 contains 18 residues. CDR3 sequence: CASSPPQQGRGGANVLTF. In DNA form, the CDR3 reads TGTGCCAGCAGCCCCCCGCAACAGGGACGGGGTGGGGCCAACGTCCTGACTTTC.

Turning to this clone: At one end, the junction sequence differs from germline, possibly due to a read error. V is TRBV6-5 and J is TRBJ2-7; the match to TRBD2 covers 7 bases. The V gene's germline CDR1 is MNHEY and CDR2 SVGAGI. The length of the CDR3 is 14 residues. CDR3 sequence (DNA): TGTGCCACCAGTTCGGGCGGGGGAGGATACGAGCAGTACTTC. Its protein is CATSSGGGGYEQYF.

This clone was found once. This sequence joins TRBV6-1 and TRBJ1-2; no clear D gene. CDR3 length: 13 amino acids. The germline CDR1 and CDR2 sequences are MNHNS and SASEGT. Trimming shortened V by 1 base and J by 3 bases, and 6 bases separated the two germline ends. The chain's CDR3 is CASSEEGDYGYTF. CDR3 nucleotides: TGTGCCAGCAGTGAAGAGGGTGACTATGGCTACACCTTC.

The genes are TRBV10-3 and TRBJ2-1; a weak D match, TRBD2 (6 bases). The germline V and J ends were trimmed by 8 bases and 6 bases, with 8 bases remaining between them. The CDR3 is made up of 11 amino acids. Looked up from germline, CDR1 is ENHRY and CDR2 is SYGVKD. The CDR3 DNA reads TGTGCCATCGGGGGAGGCAATGAGCAGTTCTTC. As protein: CAIGGGNEQFF.

The chain couples TRBV10-2 to TRBJ1-1, with 8 positions matching TRBD1. After removal of 5 bases from V and 6 bases from J, the junction contained 2 bases not matched to a gene. Germline assignment: CDR1 WSHSY and CDR2 SAAADI. The length of the CDR3 is 12 residues. The CDR3 is CASSKQGAEAFF. CDR3 nucleotides: TGCGCCAGCAGTAAACAGGGGGCTGAAGCTTTCTTT.

The chain is built from TRBV9 and TRBJ1-4; unclear D gene. From germline, CDR1 is SGDLS and CDR2 YYNGEE. Deletions cut 0 bases from V and 1 base from J, with 7 bases between. CDR3 length equals 15 residues. CDR3 sequence reads: CASSVDRGTNEKLFF. The CDR3 DNA sequence: TGTGCCAGCAGCGTAGATCGGGGAACTAATGAAAAACTGTTTTTT.

The chain links TRBV3-1 (or the pseudogene TRBV3-2) to TRBJ2-5; D may be TRBD1 (6 bases). Trimming cost V 0 bases and J 2 bases, with 13 bases left between them. The CDR3 consists of 16 residues. From germline, CDR1 is LGHDT and CDR2 YNNKEL (reference sequence). The CDR3: CASSQDPNRVQETQYF. The CDR3 bases are TGTGCCAGCAGCCAAGACCCTAACAGGGTTCAAGAGACCCAGTACTTC.

CDR3 coding DNA: TGTGCCAGCAGCTCCAGGAGCGGGGGGGCCTCTACCGGGGAGCTGTTTTTT. It yields the protein CASSSRSGGASTGELFF. This chain links TRBV7-6 with TRBJ2-2; 10 nucleotides agree with TRBD2. Per the germline V gene, CDR1 is SGHVS and CDR2 is FNYEAQ. Trimming took 4 bases from V and 5 from J; bases not matched to a gene: 10. The CDR3 has 17 amino acids.